This T cell receptor (beta chain) originates from a study of blood T cell repertoires in COVID-19. Whole-study context: In each case, the material was cDNA or gDNA derived from T cells, B-cell-depleted T cells, or PBMCs.

Clones were sequenced by immunoSEQ multiplex PCR, and TCRdb holds only the in-frame ones, with some missing. The sample shows more than 120,000 clones, about 85% of them seen only once. This CDR3 comprises 16 residues. V gave up 2 bases and J gave up 4 bases, with 15 bases separating them. CDR1 is MNHEY and CDR2 is SVGEGT in the germline V gene. The sample was peripheral blood. The rearrangement uses TRBV6-2 or TRBV6-3 and TRBJ1-5; D is undetermined. The sequence derives from a human donor with acute or convalescent COVID-19. The donor label of this sample is uncertain. CDR3 in DNA: TGTGCCAGCAGTTACCCACTGGGAGCGGGAAATCAGCCCCAGCATTTT. Amino acid sequence: CASSYPLGAGNQPQHF.